This T cell receptor (beta chain) stems from a study of CD8 T cells in ankylosing spondylitis. Regarding the study as a whole: Matched ankylosing spondylitis synovial fluid reportedly contained a significantly enriched population of disease-linked clones. Made up of about eight highly homologous variants, a TCR beta motif appeared characteristic of ankylosing spondylitis blood.

This clonotype occurred many times. What it binds is unknown. CDR3 length: 16 amino acids. Germline loops: CDR1 LGHDT, CDR2 YNNKEL (reference sequence). V was trimmed by 4 bases and J by 4 bases, leaving 16 bases between them. Quantitative 5'-RACE was performed with molecular barcodes, and it yielded the TCR beta libraries. TCRdb re-analysed the 5' RACE reads in MiXCR, keeping a single row per CDR3 protein. In the table there are some 150,000 distinct CDR3 sequences, 9.5% to 12% of which are singletons. The sequenced material came from blood, either unsorted or a sorted T cell fraction (not recorded which). The receptor was isolated from a female donor with ankylosing spondylitis or in good health (not recorded which). The rearrangement uses TRBV3-1 and TRBJ2-2, with D unclear. This CDR3 is CASSLRKTLSTGELFF. The DNA of the CDR3 is TGTGCCAGCAGCCTACGAAAGACCCTGAGCACCGGGGAGCTGTTTTTT.